This TCR beta chain was profiled in a study of blood T cell repertoires in COVID-19 (dated by TCRdb to about 2020). With regard to the full study: Collaborator samples came from the United States, Italy and Spain and covered acute and convalescent phases of COVID-19. The repertoires were released in a freely available public database meant as a resource for research on the immune response to SARS-CoV-2. The sample metadata nearly always contained a de-identified subject ID, COVID-19 status, age in years and sex. The samples were drawn from two sources: the first 160 participants of the ongoing ImmuneRACE study, and over 1,000 subjects contributed by 6 global collaborators. The material from the prospective study consisted of cDNA or gDNA derived from T cells, B-cell-depleted T cells, or PBMCs. Subjects who had been exposed to COVID-19, were actively infected with it, or had recovered from it provided the deeply sampled blood TCRbeta repertoires that made up the dataset. Where HLA class I and class II types were available, the types were taken from metadata supplied by the sample provider, not from assay-based typing.

The immunoSEQ Assay, a bias-controlled multiplex PCR, was used to amplify TCRbeta CDR3 regions from genomic DNA. On the study's bioinformatics: The number of nucleated cells in each sample was estimated from the amplification of reference gene primers within the assay. To quantify the absolute abundance of each unique TCRbeta CDR3 rearrangement, sequence reads were collapsed and filtered. For each sample, productive Simpson clonality was calculated as the square root of Simpson's diversity index across productive rearrangements. Not all clones reach the TCRdb copy of this immuneACCESS table, which keeps in-frame sequences only. Checked studies attribute under half of the gap to unresolved V genes and leave the rest unexplained. V and J calls and clone size are as listed in that table; D and trimming were resolved from the DNA. The sample table shows approximately 260,000 clones, and more than 70% are seen once. Clones ranked in the top ten supply more than 1% of the sample.

Participants in the prospective study were enrolled through a virtual design, were aged about 18 to 89 years, and lived in approximately 24 United States geographic areas. In the prospective study, participants were assigned to cohorts based on the clinical history participants reported in a screening survey and a study questionnaire. In the prospective study, mobile phlebotomists collected whole blood, serum and a nasopharyngeal or oropharyngeal swab from each participant. Participants in the prospective study had the option to provide additional blood draws and questionnaires over a 2-month period. Prospective study blood samples were shipped either frozen or at room temperature before DNA extraction. Trimming takes 3 bases off V and 0 bases off J; junction bases not matched to a gene: 8. CDR1 and CDR2, per the germline V gene (reference sequence), are LGHDT and YNNKEL. Taken from cysteine to phenylalanine, the CDR3 has 18 residues. CDR3 DNA only is kept here, 54 bases in frame from base 1.

On the study overall, not on this receptor specifically: The amount of clinical and demographic metadata varied by source and participant and was provided uncurated.

Worth noting for this clone: This clone's antigen is unknown. No base quality values were provided; no much bigger clone lies one nucleotide off.

The sequenced material came from PBMCs or T cells enriched from blood (not recorded which). The rearrangement joined TRBV3-1 (or the pseudogene TRBV3-2) to TRBJ2-6; 7 nucleotides in the junction match TRBD1. The sequence was collected from a woman in her forties with acute COVID-19. The DNA is as follows: TGTGCCAGCAGCCACACAGGGGCCCAGTTCTCTGGGGCCAACGTCCTGACTTTC. This yields the protein CASSHTGAQFSGANVLTF.